The 5 T cell receptor beta chains listed next were all sequenced from one sample in a study of CD8 T cells in ankylosing spondylitis. One entry per CDR3 protein, called by TCRdb with MiXCR from the 5' RACE reads. The table has about 92,000 distinct CDR3 sequences, 8.5% to 9% seen once. The material sequenced was blood, either unsorted or a sorted T cell fraction (not recorded which). Receptor source: a male donor with ankylosing spondylitis or in good health (not recorded which).

This clonotype appeared many times. The chain links TRBV2 to TRBJ2-7, with D possibly being TRBD1 (6 bases). V lost 6 bases and J lost 6, with 15 bases in between. The germline V gene has CDR1 SNHLY and CDR2 FYNNEI. This CDR3 region has 13 residues. CDR3 sequence (DNA): TGTGCCAGCAGCAGAACAGGGACCGCCGAGCAGTACTTC. It translates to CASSRTGTAEQYF.

This clonotype was detected many times. The chain couples TRBV10-3 to TRBJ2-7, with a tentative D call TRBD2 (5 bases). The germline V gene encodes CDR1 ENHRY and CDR2 SYGVKD. Trimming removed 3 bases at V and 0 bases at J, with 12 bases between. The CDR3 is 15 residues long. The CDR3 coding sequence is TGTGCCATCAGTGACTCGGCGGGCAGCTCCTACGAGCAGTACTTC. Protein sequence: CAISDSAGSSYEQYF.

There are a few counts of this clonotype. This sequence joins TRBV5-6 and TRBJ1-5, with D possibly matching TRBD1 (5 bases). The CDR3 extends over 15 amino acids. V lost 1 base and J 2 bases, leaving 10 bases between the germline ends. CDR1 and CDR2 (germline): SGHDT, YYEEEE. As DNA, the CDR3 is TGTGCCAGCAGCTTGTTTCCAGGGCGCAATCAGCCCCAGCATTTT. Translation gives CASSLFPGRNQPQHF.

This clonotype was counted ten times or more. The V and J genes are TRBV20-1 and TRBJ1-1; no clear D gene. Germline V gives CDR1 DFQATT, CDR2 SNEGSKA (reference sequence). This CDR3 has 11 residues. V shed 5 bases and J shed 4 bases, with 8 bases lying between them. The CDR3 DNA sequence: TGCAGTGCTGAGGGAGGCACTGAAGCTTTCTTT. It specifies CSAEGGTEAFF.

This clonotype was recorded at least ten times. The chain links TRBV28 to TRBJ2-3; D is possibly TRBD1 (6 bases). The CDR3 length is 13 residues. Trimming left V 1 base short and J 6 bases short, with 8 bases between. Germline V gives CDR1 MDHEN, CDR2 SYDVKM. CDR3 DNA: TGTGCCAGCAGTTTATCAGGGGAGGATACGCAGTATTTT. Translating it yields CASSLSGEDTQYF.